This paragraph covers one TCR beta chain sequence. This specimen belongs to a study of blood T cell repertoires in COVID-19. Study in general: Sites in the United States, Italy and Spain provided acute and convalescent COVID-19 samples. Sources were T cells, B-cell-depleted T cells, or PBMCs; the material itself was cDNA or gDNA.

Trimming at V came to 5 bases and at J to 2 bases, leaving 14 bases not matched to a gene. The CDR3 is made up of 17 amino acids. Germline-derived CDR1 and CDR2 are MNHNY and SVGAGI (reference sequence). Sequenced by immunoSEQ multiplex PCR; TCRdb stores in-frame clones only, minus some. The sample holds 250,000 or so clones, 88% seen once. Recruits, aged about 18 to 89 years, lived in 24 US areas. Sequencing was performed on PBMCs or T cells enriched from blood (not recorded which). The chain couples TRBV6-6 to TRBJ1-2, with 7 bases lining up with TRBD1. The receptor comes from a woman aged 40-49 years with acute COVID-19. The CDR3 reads CASSQKGQLLRNYGYTF. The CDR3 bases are TGTGCCAGCAGTCAGAAGGGACAGCTTCTACGGAACTATGGCTACACCTTC.